The 25 T cell receptor beta chains in this list originate from one sample, sequenced in a study of regulatory T cells in long-lasting Graves disease. HTBI primers from iRepertoire and Arm-PCR of CDR3 regions yielded the TCR beta libraries. In TCRdb, the multiplex PCR reads were re-called with MiXCR into one record per CDR3 protein. The sample contains 420,000 or so distinct CDR3 sequences, about 16% of which appear only once. Time point meaning: newly diagnosed GD, antithyroid drugs for less than 3 months. PBMC RNA was the source of the TCR library. The sample was also linked to a second study, of T cells in Graves' hyperthyroidism and ophthalmopathy.

The source material was peripheral blood mononuclear cells (PBMCs), sampled at new diagnosis, from a patient treated with antithyroid drugs. The receptors stem from a woman under 30 with Graves disease.

This clonotype was observed at least ten times. J is TRBJ2-1 and V is TRBV10-2, with 10 bases matching TRBD2. The trim removed 4 bases at V and 4 bases at J, leaving 4 bases unmatched. This CDR3 is 15 amino acids long. Germline V gene lookup returns CDR1 WSHSY and CDR2 SAAADI. This chain's CDR3 is CASSVTSGTYNEQFF. The DNA of the CDR3 is TGCGCCAGCAGTGTCACTAGCGGGACGTACAATGAGCAGTTCTTC.

This clonotype was detected a few times. The chain has TRBV6-2 or TRBV6-3 and TRBJ2-3, with a tentative D call TRBD2 (6 bases). This CDR3 spans 13 amino acids. V was cut by 6 bases and J by 5 bases, with 12 bases left in between. Looked up from germline, CDR1 is MNHEY and CDR2 is SVGEGT. The CDR3 region is CASRNSGGDTQYF. DNA of the CDR3: TGTGCCAGCAGGAATAGCGGTGGAGATACGCAGTATTTT.

This clonotype occurred many times. V and J are TRBV18 and TRBJ2-4; D is unclear. V shed 6 bases and J shed 0 bases, with 15 bases lying between them. Germline V gene data show CDR1 as KGHSH and CDR2 as LQKENI. The CDR3 loop spans 16 amino acids. The CDR3 bases are TGTGCCAGCTCGAATCTTCGCGTACTAGCCAAAAACATTCAGTACTTC. Translation: CASSNLRVLAKNIQYF.

This clonotype was counted many times. V and J are TRBV20-1 and TRBJ2-3; D gene uncertain. V lost 7 bases to trimming and J lost 2 bases, with 13 bases between them. This CDR3 comprises 13 residues. Germline-derived CDR1 and CDR2 are DFQATT and SNEGSKA (reference sequence). CDR3 coding DNA: TGCAGTGGGGATAGCAGGTCCACAGATACGCAGTATTTT. Translated, it gives CSGDSRSTDTQYF.

The gene calls are TRBV2 and TRBJ1-4; 7 bases line up with TRBD1. There are 14 residues in the CDR3. The trim removed 6 bases at V and 6 bases at J, leaving 7 bases unmatched. Germline V gene lookup returns CDR1 SNHLY and CDR2 FYNNEI. The CDR3 sequence: CASRREGAYEKLFF. The CDR3 DNA sequence: TGTGCCAGCAGACGGGAGGGGGCATATGAAAAACTGTTTTTT. The whole variable domain, filled in from reference TRBV2 and TRBJ1-4, reads EPEVTQTPSHQVTQMGQEVILRCVPISNHLYFYWYRQILGQKVEFLVSFYNNEISEKSEIFDDQFSVERPDGSNFTLKIRSTKLEDSAMYFCASRREGAYEKLFFGSGTQLSVL.

This clonotype was picked up a small number of times. This rearrangement joins TRBV4-3 to TRBJ2-3, with D perhaps matching TRBD2 (6 bases). Trimming shortened V by 2 bases and J by 12 bases, and 12 bases separated the two germline ends. The CDR3 consists of 12 residues. Germline V gene data show CDR1 as LGHNA and CDR2 as YSLEER. CDR3 in DNA: TGCGCCAGCAGCCAATCCGGGACTTCCCAGTATTTT. Translating gives CASSQSGTSQYF.

In its sample, this clonotype was seen many times. This chain links TRBV7-2 with TRBJ2-2; D gene uncertain. Trimming took off 5 bases at V and 6 bases at J, with 10 bases between the two ends. Germline values: CDR1 SGHTA, CDR2 FQGNSA. CDR3 length equals 13 residues. The CDR3 DNA follows: TGTGCCAGCAGCCCCCCCCGTCCCGGGGAGCTGTTTTTT. It translates to CASSPPRPGELFF. The full variable domain, with the rest looked up from reference TRBV7-2 and TRBJ2-2, is GAGVSQSPSNKVTEKGKDVELRCDPISGHTALYWYRQSLGQGLEFLIYFQGNSAPDKSGLPSDRFSAERTGGSVSTLTIQRTQQEDSAVYLCASSPPRPGELFFGEGSRLTVL.

This clonotype was seen repeatedly, ten times or more. Written as DNA, the CDR3 is TGTGCCAGTAGCGCCGGGACAGGGAGAGAGACCCAGTACTTC. Amino acids: CASSAGTGRETQYF. V is TRBV2 and J is TRBJ2-5, with 9 bases that match TRBD1. This CDR3 spans 14 amino acids. The junction had 9 bases not matched to a gene; V was cut back by 9 bases and J by 4 bases. Germline values: CDR1 SNHLY, CDR2 FYNNEI.

This chain connects TRBV5-1 to TRBJ2-1; tentative D call: TRBD1 (6 bases). CDR1 is SGHRS and CDR2 is YFSETQ in the germline V gene. There are 15 residues in the CDR3. Trimming stripped 4 bases from V and 7 bases from J, with 18 bases between. CDR3 protein: CASSTISTGQNEQFF. The CDR3 nucleotides read TGCGCCAGCAGCACCATCTCGACCGGACAGAATGAGCAGTTCTTC. Supplemented by reference TRBV5-1 and TRBJ2-1, the full variable domain reads KAGVTQTPRYLIKTRGQQVTLSCSPISGHRSVSWYQQTPGQGLQFLFEYFSETQRNKGNFPGRFSGRQFSNSRSEMNVSTLELGDSALYLCASSTISTGQNEQFFGPGTRLTVL.

This clonotype was seen many times. The chain joins TRBV7-9 to TRBJ2-7; TRBD1 is a possible D gene (6 bases). This CDR3 is built from 16 residues. V was cut by 3 bases and J by 4 bases, with 19 bases left in between. CDR1 and CDR2 from the germline V gene are SEHNR and FQNEAQ (reference sequence). This CDR3 is CASSLGSQGIGYEQYF. The CDR3 DNA is TGTGCCAGCAGCTTGGGCTCACAGGGAATAGGGTACGAGCAGTACTTC.

This sequence joins TRBV6-1 and TRBJ2-2, with 9 bases fitting TRBD2. V lost 7 bases to trimming and J lost 5 bases; unmatched junction nucleotides: 23. From germline, CDR1 is MNHNS and CDR2 SASEGT. The CDR3 sequence is 20 residues long. CDR3 sequence: CASTLRRGGRAGLNTGELFF. The CDR3 DNA sequence: TGTGCCAGCACCCTCCGAAGGGGCGGGAGGGCCGGATTAAATACCGGGGAGCTGTTTTTT.

This clonotype was counted many times. The chain links TRBV6-5 to TRBJ2-1; D not certain. The CDR3 consists of 11 residues. Trimming shortened V by 2 bases and J by 12 bases, and 8 bases separated the two germline ends. Germline CDR1 reads MNHEY; CDR2 reads SVGAGI. In DNA form, the CDR3 reads TGTGCCAGCAGTTACGTAGGGCTGCAGTTCTTC. Translated: CASSYVGLQFF.

Many counts were recorded for this clonotype. This chain uses TRBV7-6 with TRBJ1-6; D ambiguous. Germline V gene lookup returns CDR1 SGHVS and CDR2 FNYEAQ. This CDR3 has 14 residues. V was cut by 5 bases and J by 5 bases, with 10 bases left in between. CDR3: CASSTSPNNSPLHF. The CDR3 region has the DNA TGTGCCAGCAGCACCAGCCCGAATAATTCACCCCTCCACTTT.

V is TRBV7-2 and J is TRBJ1-1, with TRBD1 identical over 9 bases. From germline, CDR1 is SGHTA and CDR2 FQGNSA. The CDR3 has 16 residues. V lost 5 bases and J lost 1; bases outside the gene matches: 8. The CDR3 sequence is CASSLLGGQGNTEAFF. The CDR3 DNA reads as TGTGCCAGCAGCCTCCTGGGGGGACAGGGGAACACTGAAGCTTTCTTT. Complete variable domain (other parts from reference TRBV7-2 and TRBJ1-1): GAGVSQSPSNKVTEKGKDVELRCDPISGHTALYWYRQSLGQGLEFLIYFQGNSAPDKSGLPSDRFSAERTGGSVSTLTIQRTQQEDSAVYLCASSLLGGQGNTEAFFGQGTRLTVV.

This chain's CDR3 is CASSLIGGTSGNIQYF. The CDR3 DNA reads TGTGCCAGCAGTTTAATTGGGGGGACTAGCGGAAACATTCAGTACTTC. This rearrangement joins TRBV27 to TRBJ2-4; 11 bases are shared with TRBD2. Per the germline V gene, CDR1 is MNHEY and CDR2 is SMNVEV (reference sequence). V trimming: 2 bases; J trimming: 6 bases; junction bases outside the gene matches: 6. CDR3 length equals 16 residues.

The rearrangement links TRBV5-4 to TRBJ2-2; 7 positions match TRBD1. Germline V gene lookup returns CDR1 SGHNT and CDR2 YYREEE (reference sequence). The CDR3 is 15 residues long. Trimming took 1 base from V and 4 from J; bases not matched to a gene: 4. Written as DNA, the CDR3 is TGTGCCAGCAGCTTGCAGGGGGAGCGCACCGGGGAGCTGTTTTTT. Translating it yields CASSLQGERTGELFF.

Worth noting for this clonotype: This clone may be a read error of a much larger clone one base away. The chain joins TRBV6-2 or TRBV6-3 to TRBJ2-1; D remains ambiguous. The V end was cut by 11 bases, the J end by 2 bases, with 19 bases between. CDR1 MNHEY and CDR2 SVGEGT come from the germline V gene. The CDR3 spans 15 residues. The CDR3 here is CAANIGEMTYNEQFF. CDR3 sequence (DNA): TGTGCCGCCAACATCGGTGAAATGACCTACAATGAGCAGTTCTTC.

The chain employs TRBV6-2 or TRBV6-3 and TRBJ1-6; D gene uncertain. The CDR3 contains 16 residues. Germline V lookup: CDR1 MNHEY, CDR2 SVGEGT. Trimming removed 1 base at V and 6 bases at J, with 13 bases between. The CDR3 DNA follows: TGTGCCAGCAGTTACTTTACGGGGAGGATTAATTCACCCCTCCACTTT. It specifies CASSYFTGRINSPLHF.

The CDR3 reads CASSLWTVLSTGELFF. Here the CDR3 DNA reads TGTGCCAGCAGCCTTTGGACAGTCCTTAGCACCGGGGAGCTGTTTTTT. The chain recombines TRBV7-2 with TRBJ2-2; D is perhaps TRBD1 (6 bases). Germline V gene data show CDR1 as SGHTA and CDR2 as FQGNSA. CDR3 length: 16 amino acids. The V gene lost 5 bases and the J gene lost 4 bases, with 17 bases spanning the gap.

This clonotype was counted once. The chain couples TRBV10-1 to TRBJ2-1; 9 bases map to TRBD1. The CDR3 is 14 residues long. The germline CDR1 and CDR2 sequences are WNHNN and SYGVQD (reference sequence). With 6 bases clipped from V and 3 bases from J, the junction kept 3 bases outside the gene matches. The CDR3 DNA reads as TGCGCCAGCAGCGAGGGACAGGGCTACAATGAGCAGTTCTTC. Its protein is CASSEGQGYNEQFF.

This clonotype was detected only once. This chain connects TRBV18 to TRBJ2-5; D is uncertain. This CDR3 is 13 amino acids long. Looked up from germline, CDR1 is KGHSH and CDR2 is LQKENI. With 3 bases removed from V and 4 bases from J, the gap between germline ends came to 9 bases. The CDR3 nucleotides are TGTGCCAGCTCACCTCGGTTGCGAGAGACCCAGTACTTC. Protein product: CASSPRLRETQYF.

The chain employs TRBV11-2 and TRBJ2-5, with D possibly being TRBD1 (7 bases). Germline CDR1 reads SGHAT; CDR2 reads FQNNGV. V was clipped by 6 bases and J by 4 bases, with 12 bases between them. There are 13 residues in the CDR3. The CDR3 DNA reads as TGTGCCAGCAGAGACCAGGGGGGAGAGACCCAGTACTTC. Its translation: CASRDQGGETQYF.

This clonotype was counted many times. The rearrangement links TRBV7-2 to TRBJ2-7; TRBD1 might be the D (5 bases). The germline gives CDR1 SGHTA, CDR2 FQGNSA. This CDR3 comprises 17 residues. Trimming took off 5 bases at V and 3 bases at J, with 23 bases between the two ends. In DNA, the CDR3 is TGTGCCAGCAGCCTTAGGTCGTTCGCAGGGCTGGACTACGAGCAGTACTTC. Residues: CASSLRSFAGLDYEQYF.

This clonotype was seen a handful of times. V gene TRBV6-5 combines with J gene TRBJ1-1; D gene uncertain. This CDR3 spans 15 amino acids. Trimming took 4 bases from V and 2 from J, leaving 14 bases between them. CDR1 is MNHEY and CDR2 is SVGAGI in the germline V gene. The CDR3 DNA is TGTGCCAGCAGTTGCTCCGTCCTGATAAACACTGAAGCTTTCTTT. Protein: CASSCSVLINTEAFF.

There are a few counts of this clonotype. This chain links TRBV9 with TRBJ2-7; D is undetermined. The germline V and J ends were trimmed by 4 bases and 4 bases, with 21 bases remaining between them. CDR1 is SGDLS, CDR2 YYNGEE, per germline. The CDR3 sequence is 16 residues long. The CDR3 region has the DNA TGTGCCAGCAGCCCCTCTTGGATCCCCCACCCTTACGAGCAGTACTTC. Translation gives CASSPSWIPHPYEQYF. Looking up the rest from reference TRBV9 and TRBJ2-7 gives the full variable domain: DSGVTQTPKHLITATGQRVTLRCSPRSGDLSVYWYQQSLDQGLQFLIQYYNGEERAKGNILERFSAQQFPDLHSELNLSSLELGDSALYFCASSPSWIPHPYEQYFGPGTRLTVT.